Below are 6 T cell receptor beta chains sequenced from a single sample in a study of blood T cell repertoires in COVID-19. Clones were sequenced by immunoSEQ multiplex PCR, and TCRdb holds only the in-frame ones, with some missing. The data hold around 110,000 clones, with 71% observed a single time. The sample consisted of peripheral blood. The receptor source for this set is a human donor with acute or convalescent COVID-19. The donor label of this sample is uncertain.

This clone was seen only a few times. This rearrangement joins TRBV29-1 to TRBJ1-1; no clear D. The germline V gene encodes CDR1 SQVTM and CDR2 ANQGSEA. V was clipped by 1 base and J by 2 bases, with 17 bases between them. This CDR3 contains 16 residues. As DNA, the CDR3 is TGCAGCGTTGAAGGCGGCCCGAATTTGTTAAACACTGAAGCTTTCTTT. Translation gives CSVEGGPNLLNTEAFF.

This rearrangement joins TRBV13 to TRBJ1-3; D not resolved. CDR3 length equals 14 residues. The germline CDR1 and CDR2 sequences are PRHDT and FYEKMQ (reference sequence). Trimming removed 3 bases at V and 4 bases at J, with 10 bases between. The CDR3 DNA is TGTGCCAGCAGCTTGGGCCCAAGAGGAAACACCATATATTTT. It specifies CASSLGPRGNTIYF.

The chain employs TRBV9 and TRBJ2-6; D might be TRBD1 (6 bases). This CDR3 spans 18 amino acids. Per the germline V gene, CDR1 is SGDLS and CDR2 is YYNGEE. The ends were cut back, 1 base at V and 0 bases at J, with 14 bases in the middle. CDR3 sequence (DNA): TGTGCCAGCAGCGTATCCACAGGGCCTTCCTCTGGGGCCAACGTCCTGACTTTC. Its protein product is CASSVSTGPSSGANVLTF.

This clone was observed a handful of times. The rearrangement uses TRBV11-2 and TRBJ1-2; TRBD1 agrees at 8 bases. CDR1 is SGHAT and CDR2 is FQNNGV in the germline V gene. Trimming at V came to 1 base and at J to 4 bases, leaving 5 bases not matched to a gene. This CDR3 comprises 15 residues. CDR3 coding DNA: TGTGCCAGCAGCTTAGGGACAGGGAATCGCTATGGCTACACCTTC. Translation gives CASSLGTGNRYGYTF.

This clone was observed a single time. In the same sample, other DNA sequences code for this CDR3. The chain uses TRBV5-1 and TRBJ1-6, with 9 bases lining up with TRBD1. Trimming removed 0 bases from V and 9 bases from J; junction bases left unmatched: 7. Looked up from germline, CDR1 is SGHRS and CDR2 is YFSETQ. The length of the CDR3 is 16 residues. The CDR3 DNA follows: TGCGCCAGCAGCTTGGGACAGGGACAGGGTCGTTCACCCCTCCACTTT. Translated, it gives CASSLGQGQGRSPLHF.

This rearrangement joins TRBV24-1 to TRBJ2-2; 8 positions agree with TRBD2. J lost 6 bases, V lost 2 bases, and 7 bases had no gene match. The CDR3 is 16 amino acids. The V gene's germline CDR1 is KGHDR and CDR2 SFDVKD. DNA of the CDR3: TGTGCCACCAGTGATTCCACTTCCGGGGGGGCCGGGGAGCTGTTTTTT. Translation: CATSDSTSGGAGELFF.